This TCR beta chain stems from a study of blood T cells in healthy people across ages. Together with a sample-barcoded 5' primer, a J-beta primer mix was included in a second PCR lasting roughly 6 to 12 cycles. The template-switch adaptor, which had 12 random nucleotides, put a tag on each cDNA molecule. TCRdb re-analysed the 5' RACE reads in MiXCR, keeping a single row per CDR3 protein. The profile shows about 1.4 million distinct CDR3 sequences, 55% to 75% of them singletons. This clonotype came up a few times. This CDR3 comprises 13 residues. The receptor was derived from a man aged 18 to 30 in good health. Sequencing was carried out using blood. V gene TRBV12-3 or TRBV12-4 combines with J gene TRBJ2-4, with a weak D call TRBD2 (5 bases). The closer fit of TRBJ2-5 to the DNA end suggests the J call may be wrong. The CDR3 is CASSLTGGGTQYF. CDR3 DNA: TGTGCCAGCAGTCTCACGGGCGGAGGGACCCAGTACTTC.